The 27 T cell receptor beta chains in this list originate from one sample, sequenced in a study of blood T cell repertoires in COVID-19. The repertoire was sequenced with immunoSEQ multiplex PCR; TCRdb's copy has only in-frame clones and lacks some. The data show over 55,000 clones, 75% to 95% seen once. Source material: peripheral blood. The receptors come from a man in his 60s with acute or convalescent COVID-19.

The chain combines TRBV28 with TRBJ1-1; D unclear. V dropped 5 bases and J dropped 6 bases, with 13 bases sitting between them. CDR1 and CDR2 (germline): MDHEN, SYDVKM. This CDR3 has 13 residues. CDR3 loop: CASSMGRVAEAFF. CDR3 in DNA: TGTGCCAGCAGTATGGGGAGGGTGGCTGAAGCTTTCTTT.

The chain couples TRBV7-9 to TRBJ1-3; D not certain. The CDR3 has 16 residues. V shed 5 bases and J shed 0 bases, with 14 bases lying between them. Germline V gene data show CDR1 as SEHNR and CDR2 as FQNEAQ (reference sequence). Here the CDR3 reads CASSLYAGSSGNTIYF. CDR3 DNA sequence: TGTGCCAGCAGCCTTTACGCGGGCAGCTCTGGAAACACCATATATTTT.

The J gene is TRBJ1-1, the V gene TRBV13; weak D call: TRBD1 (5 bases). The V and J ends lost 2 bases and 1 base respectively, with 23 bases between them. This CDR3 is 19 amino acids long. The V gene's germline CDR1 is PRHDT and CDR2 FYEKMQ (reference sequence). The CDR3 loop reads CASSLFRWTSGVSNTEAFF. For the CDR3, the DNA is TGTGCCAGCAGCTTATTCCGATGGACATCGGGCGTCTCGAACACTGAAGCTTTCTTT.

The rearrangement links TRBV9 to TRBJ2-1; D is perhaps TRBD1 (6 bases). Germline loops: CDR1 SGDLS, CDR2 YYNGEE. V was cut by 5 bases and J by 0 bases, with 21 bases left in between. The CDR3 runs to 18 residues. The CDR3 is CASSYGQLPFSSYNEQFF. The DNA of the CDR3 is TGTGCCAGCAGTTACGGACAGCTACCATTCAGCTCCTACAATGAGCAGTTCTTC.

The table lists this clone with a few counts. The chain is built from TRBV4-1 and TRBJ1-5; 7 bases align to TRBD1. CDR1 MGHRA and CDR2 YSYEKL come from the germline V gene. The V segment lost 1 base and the J segment 1 base; nucleotides outside the gene matches: 7. The length of the CDR3 is 17 residues. The CDR3 nucleotides read TGCGCCAGCAGCCAAGGATTGAAGGGGGCGAGCAATCAGCCCCAGCATTTT. Its translation is CASSQGLKGASNQPQHF.

V usage is TRBV4-3 and J usage is TRBJ2-6; TRBD1 is a possible D gene (6 bases). V gave up 1 base and J gave up 4 bases, with 8 bases separating them. Germline CDR1 and CDR2: LGHNA and YSLEER. The CDR3 is 15 amino acids. CDR3 nucleotides: TGCGCCAGCAGCCAAGGAGGGGGAGGGGCCAACGTCCTGACTTTC. Its translation: CASSQGGGGANVLTF.

The chain couples TRBV10-3 to TRBJ1-1; TRBD1 agrees at 8 bases. CDR3 length equals 11 residues. Germline V lookup: CDR1 ENHRY, CDR2 SYGVKD. V lost 9 bases to trimming and J lost 5 bases; unmatched junction nucleotides: 2. This CDR3 is CAMRQGTEAFF. As DNA, the CDR3 is TGTGCCATGCGACAGGGGACTGAAGCTTTCTTT.

The V and J genes are TRBV5-1 and TRBJ2-7, with TRBD1 matching over 8 bases. This CDR3 is built from 14 residues. Trimming took 4 bases from V and 2 from J; bases not matched to a gene: 5. Per germline, CDR1 SGHRS and CDR2 YFSETQ. The CDR3 DNA follows: TGCGCCAGCAGCCAGGGACAGGATCCCTACGAGCAGTACTTC. Its translation is CASSQGQDPYEQYF.

V gene TRBV7-9 combines with J gene TRBJ1-2; D call uncertain. Between the trimmed V and J ends, which lost 1 base and 6 bases, there was a span of 6 bases. The CDR3 has 12 residues. Germline CDR1 and CDR2: SEHNR and FQNEAQ (reference sequence). The CDR3 protein is CASSLGSDGYTF. CDR3 nucleotide sequence: TGTGCCAGCAGCTTAGGTTCGGATGGCTACACCTTC.

V is TRBV9 and J is TRBJ1-2; TRBD1 aligns across 8 bases. The germline V gene encodes CDR1 SGDLS and CDR2 YYNGEE. This CDR3 contains 14 residues. V trimming: 2 bases; J trimming: 6 bases; junction bases outside the gene matches: 6. CDR3 in amino acids: CASSVSGGTDGYTF. CDR3 in DNA: TGTGCCAGCAGCGTTTCAGGGGGCACGGATGGCTACACCTTC.

V and J are TRBV7-2 and TRBJ2-5; D not certain. CDR1 is SGHTA, CDR2 FQGNSA, per germline. Trimming removed 5 bases from V and 3 bases from J, with 7 bases in between. The CDR3 loop spans 12 amino acids. This CDR3 is CASSPYKETQYF. CDR3 nucleotides: TGTGCCAGCAGCCCGTATAAAGAGACCCAGTACTTC. Supplemented by reference TRBV7-2 and TRBJ2-5, the full variable domain reads GAGVSQSPSNKVTEKGKDVELRCDPISGHTALYWYRQSLGQGLEFLIYFQGNSAPDKSGLPSDRFSAERTGGSVSTLTIQRTQQEDSAVYLCASSPYKETQYFGPGTRLLVL.

CDR3 loop: CASSPGVYNEQFF. The DNA for the CDR3 is TGTGCCAGCAGCCCCGGGGTCTACAATGAGCAGTTCTTC. This sequence joins TRBV7-8 and TRBJ2-1; D might be TRBD2 (5 bases). With 5 bases removed from V and 3 bases from J, the gap between germline ends came to 8 bases. The CDR3 spans 13 residues. Germline V CDR1 and CDR2: SGHVS, FQNEAQ.

V gene TRBV28 combines with J gene TRBJ2-7, with unresolved D. Trimming took 4 bases from V and 1 from J, leaving 11 bases between them. The germline V gene has CDR1 MDHEN and CDR2 SYDVKM. The CDR3 runs 14 residues. The CDR3 loop reads CASSSSSPSYEQYF. CDR3 in DNA: TGTGCCAGCAGTTCGTCTAGTCCTTCCTACGAGCAGTACTTC.

The chain links TRBV5-6 to TRBJ2-3; TRBD2 matches 12 bases. Unmatched junction bases numbered 4, after V lost 3 bases and J lost 2 bases. This CDR3 region has 16 residues. CDR1 is SGHDT, CDR2 YYEEEE, per germline. The CDR3 DNA is TGTGCCAGCAGCTATGGACTAGCGGGGTTCACAGATACGCAGTATTTT. Its protein product is CASSYGLAGFTDTQYF.

The chain employs TRBV7-9 and TRBJ2-7; D perhaps matches TRBD2 (7 bases). The CDR3 loop spans 16 amino acids. Trimming stripped 0 bases from V and 1 base from J, with 13 bases between. Germline values: CDR1 SEHNR, CDR2 FQNEAQ (reference sequence). The DNA for the CDR3 is TGTGCCAGCAGCTTAGCACGGGGGGCAGGATCCTACGAGCAGTACTTC. Translation gives CASSLARGAGSYEQYF. The whole variable domain, filled in from reference TRBV7-9 and TRBJ2-7, reads DTGVSQNPRHKITKRGQNVTFRCDPISEHNRLYWYRQTLGQGPEFLTYFQNEAQLEKSRLLSDRFSAERPKGSFSTLEIQRTEQGDSAMYLCASSLARGAGSYEQYFGPGTRLTVT.

J is TRBJ2-7 and V is TRBV9; possibly TRBD2 for D (7 bases). Germline-derived CDR1 and CDR2 are SGDLS and YYNGEE. The CDR3 is made up of 15 amino acids. The V and J ends lost 4 bases and 2 bases respectively, with 16 bases between them. The CDR3 reads CASSPRGGATYEQYF. The CDR3 DNA reads TGTGCCAGCAGCCCCCGTGGGGGGGCTACCTACGAGCAGTACTTC.

With regard to this clone: An end of the junction does not agree with germline; a read error may underlie this. The chain joins TRBV3-1 (or the pseudogene TRBV3-2) to TRBJ2-2; TRBD1 aligns across 7 bases. The germline CDR1 and CDR2 sequences are LGHDT and YNNKEL (reference sequence). This CDR3 comprises 16 residues. CDR3 in amino acids: CASTQIRGMNTGELFF. The CDR3 region has the DNA TGTGCCAGCACCCAAATCAGGGGGATGAACACCGGGGAGCTGTTTTTT.

The gene calls are TRBV10-3 and TRBJ2-6, with 9 bases lining up with TRBD1. J was trimmed by 2 bases and V by 6 bases; bases with no gene match: 8. The length of the CDR3 is 17 residues. Germline-derived CDR1 and CDR2 are ENHRY and SYGVKD. CDR3 coding DNA: TGTGCCATCAGCCGGGACAGGGAGGCGGCTGGGGCCAACGTCCTGACTTTC. Amino acids: CAISRDREAAGANVLTF.

This clone came up once. V usage is TRBV27 and J usage is TRBJ2-5, with D possibly TRBD2 on 6 matching bases. CDR1 MNHEY and CDR2 SMNVEV come from the germline V gene (reference sequence). V was trimmed by 6 bases and J by 5 bases, leaving 13 bases between them. The CDR3 runs 13 residues. The CDR3: CASRAGRWETQYF. Written as DNA, the CDR3 is TGTGCCAGCAGGGCGGGACGATGGGAGACCCAGTACTTC.

The chain carries TRBV5-6 and TRBJ2-1, with D unresolved. Germline V gene lookup returns CDR1 SGHDT and CDR2 YYEEEE. There are 12 residues in the CDR3. The V end was cut by 4 bases, the J end by 7 bases, with 9 bases between. CDR3 in DNA: TGTGCCAGCAGCAGAGAGGTGAATGAGCAGTTCTTC. Amino acid sequence: CASSREVNEQFF.

The rearrangement links TRBV14 to TRBJ2-1; maybe TRBD2 (6 bases). This CDR3 is 15 amino acids long. CDR1 SGHDN and CDR2 FVKESK come from the germline V gene. V lost 0 bases and J 7 bases, leaving 13 bases between the germline ends. CDR3 amino acids: CASSQDLGRGNEQFF. The CDR3 DNA sequence: TGTGCCAGCAGCCAAGATCTAGGACGGGGGAATGAGCAGTTCTTC. Drawing the rest from reference TRBV14 and TRBJ2-1, the complete variable domain is EAGVTQFPSHSVIEKGQTVTLRCDPISGHDNLYWYRRVMGKEIKFLLHFVKESKQDESGMPNNRFLAERTGGTYSTLKVQPAELEDSGVYFCASSQDLGRGNEQFFGPGTRLTVL.

The genes are TRBV5-6 and TRBJ2-6; 8 bases fit TRBD1. V dropped 4 bases and J dropped 0; count of bases not matched to a gene: 12. CDR1 and CDR2 from the germline V gene are SGHDT and YYEEEE. The CDR3 extends over 19 amino acids. The CDR3 region is CASSLLGQVLFSGANVLTF. CDR3 DNA: TGTGCCAGCAGCCTTTTGGGACAGGTTCTATTCTCTGGGGCCAACGTCCTGACTTTC.

CDR3 sequence: CASSGLGPGEAFF. The CDR3 region has the DNA TGTGCCAGCAGCGGACTAGGGCCGGGTGAAGCTTTCTTT. The J gene is TRBJ1-1, the V gene TRBV9; no clear D gene. This CDR3 comprises 13 residues. Trimming took off 3 bases at V and 7 bases at J, with 13 bases between the two ends. Germline CDR1 SGDLS, CDR2 YYNGEE.

This chain joins TRBV13 and TRBJ1-2; perhaps TRBD1 as D (5 bases). V was cut by 5 bases and J by 4 bases, with 14 bases left in between. The CDR3 extends over 14 amino acids. Germline CDR1 reads PRHDT; CDR2 reads FYEKMQ (reference sequence). The CDR3 nucleotides read TGTGCCAGCAGCACCGTAGGCACAGGCTATGGCTACACCTTC. The encoded protein is CASSTVGTGYGYTF.

V is TRBV7-9 and J is TRBJ2-7, with a possible D match to TRBD2 (6 bases). The CDR3 sequence is 15 residues long. Germline V gene lookup returns CDR1 SEHNR and CDR2 FQNEAQ (reference sequence). Trimming took 2 bases from V and 0 from J, leaving 11 bases between them. The CDR3 loop reads CASSLIGGSSYEQYF. The DNA for the CDR3 is TGTGCCAGCAGCTTAATCGGGGGAAGCTCCTACGAGCAGTACTTC.

This clone is deemed medium-sized. The rearrangement links TRBV7-9 to TRBJ2-1; 8 bases match TRBD1. The CDR3 spans 15 residues. V shed 6 bases, J shed 8 bases, and the junction held 12 bases outside the gene matches. Germline-derived CDR1 and CDR2 are SEHNR and FQNEAQ (reference sequence). The CDR3 loop is CASSYGQGGNDEQFF. In nucleotides, the CDR3 is TGTGCCAGCAGTTACGGACAGGGAGGTAACGATGAGCAGTTCTTC.

The chain uses TRBV19 and TRBJ1-1, with 8 positions matching TRBD1. Germline trimming cut 5 bases from V and 11 bases from J; bases unmatched to any gene: 7. Germline V gene sequence: CDR1 LNHDA, CDR2 SQIVND (reference sequence). This CDR3 region has 12 residues. The CDR3 reads CASSAGTGRAFF. CDR3 sequence (DNA): TGTGCCAGTAGTGCTGGGACAGGTAGGGCTTTCTTT.